Presented here are 27 T cell receptor beta chains from one specimen sequenced in a study of early T cells in non-severe SARS-CoV-2 infection (dated by TCRdb to the early 2020s). The library was made by 5' RACE. Sequencing was carried out with a NextSeq 500. TCRdb cleaned the public reads at Q25 with fastp, built clones with MiXCR and kept in-frame beta chains. Records with the same CDR3 protein are collapsed into one entry carrying the most frequent genes and DNA. The sample contains tens of thousands of distinct CDR3 sequences, about 9% of them found a single time. The ten largest clones take up 5.9% of the sample. The sample was whole blood. The origin of the receptors is an adult who was a healthcare worker with PCR-confirmed SARS-CoV-2 infection or an uninfected control (not recorded which).

The J gene is TRBJ2-7, the V gene TRBV7-9; D may be TRBD1 (6 bases). The V gene lost 3 bases and the J gene lost 3 bases, with 9 bases spanning the gap. Germline V lookup: CDR1 SEHNR, CDR2 FQNEAQ (reference sequence). The CDR3 runs 13 residues. The CDR3 sequence is CASSFGQNYEQYF. In nucleotides, the CDR3 is TGTGCCAGCAGCTTTGGACAGAACTACGAGCAGTACTTC.

This clonotype appeared a few times. The chain couples TRBV5-1 to TRBJ2-7; 9 positions match TRBD1. V was clipped by 4 bases and J by 3 bases; unmatched bases: 11. The CDR3 totals 16 residues. Germline V gene lookup returns CDR1 SGHRS and CDR2 YFSETQ. This CDR3 is CASSDATGGDFYEQYF. The CDR3 DNA is TGCGCCAGCAGCGATGCCACAGGGGGCGATTTCTACGAGCAGTACTTC.

The chain recombines TRBV20-1 with TRBJ1-2, with D hard to call. The CDR3 totals 8 residues. Looked up from germline, CDR1 is DFQATT and CDR2 is SNEGSKA (reference sequence). CDR3 amino acids: CSADGYTF. CDR3 coding DNA: TGCAGCGCCGATGGCTACACCTTC.

This clonotype has only a few counts. Written as DNA, the CDR3 is TGTGCCAGCAGCCCCAGCCGGGGAACTAGCACAGATACGCAGTATTTT. This gives the protein CASSPSRGTSTDTQYF. This sequence joins TRBV9 and TRBJ2-3; D might be TRBD2 (5 bases). The V end lost 4 bases, the J end lost 0 bases, and 15 bases lay between the germline ends. The CDR3 length is 16 residues. CDR1 is SGDLS and CDR2 is YYNGEE in the germline V gene.

This clonotype was counted ten times or more. As DNA, the CDR3 is TGTGCCAGCAGTGAATACCGCTCCTACAATGAGCAGTTCTTC. Protein: CASSEYRSYNEQFF. The chain combines TRBV25-1 with TRBJ2-1, with D uncertain. Germline V gene lookup returns CDR1 MGHDK and CDR2 SYGVNS. The CDR3 has 14 residues. The ends were cut back, 0 bases at V and 0 bases at J, with 3 bases in the middle. Complete variable domain (other parts from reference TRBV25-1 and TRBJ2-1): EADIYQTPRYLVIGTGKKITLECSQTMGHDKMYWYQQDPGMELHLIHYSYGVNSTEKGDLSSESTVSRIRTEHFPLTLESARPSHTSQYLCASSEYRSYNEQFFGPGTRLTVL.

This clonotype was seen many times. The CDR3 DNA is TGTGCCAGCTCACCCTGGGCGATGAACACTGAAGCTTTCTTT. The encoded protein is CASSPWAMNTEAFF. The V call is TRBV18, the J call TRBJ1-1; D is undetermined. CDR1 is KGHSH, CDR2 LQKENI, per germline. V was pared by 3 bases and J by 0 bases, with 8 bases between. The CDR3 consists of 14 residues.

As for this clonotype: One base away lies a much larger clone, so this may be a sequencing read error. J is TRBJ2-3 and V is TRBV20-1; 10 positions agree with TRBD2. The CDR3 consists of 15 residues. The V gene's germline CDR1 is DFQATT and CDR2 SNEGSKA (reference sequence). The CDR3 is CSAKPGLASPDMQYF. As DNA, the CDR3 is TGCAGTGCCAAACCGGGACTAGCGTCCCCAGATATGCAGTATTTT.

This clonotype was detected a few times. The J gene is TRBJ2-1, the V gene TRBV29-1; D is possibly TRBD2 (6 bases). CDR1 is SQVTM, CDR2 ANQGSEA, per germline. CDR3 size: 14 residues. The V end lost 6 bases, the J end lost 2 bases, and 14 bases lay between the germline ends. CDR3 nucleotides: TGCAGCGTCGCCGGAGGGGTTGCCTACAATGAGCAGTTCTTC. It encodes CSVAGGVAYNEQFF.

This clonotype was observed a handful of times. This chain uses TRBV4-3 with TRBJ2-1; TRBD1 aligns across 10 bases. With 0 bases clipped from V and 9 bases from J, the junction kept 8 bases outside the gene matches. CDR1 and CDR2 from the germline V gene are LGHNA and YSLEER. This CDR3 contains 16 residues. CDR3 coding DNA: TGCGCCAGCAGCCAAGATTCTAGACAGGGGGCAAGTGAGCAGTTCTTC. Translating gives CASSQDSRQGASEQFF.

This clonotype was counted at least ten times. The chain couples TRBV14 to TRBJ2-7; D gene unclear. This CDR3 is 16 amino acids long. Germline V gene lookup returns CDR1 SGHDN and CDR2 FVKESK. Trimming left V 1 base short and J 2 bases short, with 15 bases between. The DNA for the CDR3 is TGTGCCAGCAGCCAAGGTGGGCAGTTGCCCGCCTACGAGCAGTACTTC. This sequence encodes CASSQGGQLPAYEQYF.

This clonotype showed up just a few times. V gene TRBV18 combines with J gene TRBJ2-5, with D unclear. In germline, CDR1 is KGHSH, CDR2 LQKENI. V shed 5 bases and J shed 4 bases, with 17 bases lying between them. The CDR3 sequence is 15 residues long. DNA for the CDR3: TGTGCCAGCTCAACAGCCCGGACCTCTGGAGAGACCCAGTACTTC. Translating it yields CASSTARTSGETQYF.

This clonotype was detected ten times or more. The chain links TRBV7-9 to TRBJ1-4; D gene uncertain. The V end was cut by 1 base, the J end by 7 bases, with 13 bases between. Looked up from germline, CDR1 is SEHNR and CDR2 is FQNEAQ (reference sequence). CDR3 length: 15 amino acids. Written as DNA, the CDR3 is TGTGCCAGCAGCTTAGTTCCCGCAAATGGTGAAAAACTGTTTTTT. Encoded protein: CASSLVPANGEKLFF.

This clonotype was seen at least ten times. Here the CDR3 DNA reads TGTGCCAGCAGTTCATTAGCGGGTTACACCTACAATGAGCAGTTCTTC. It yields the protein CASSSLAGYTYNEQFF. The chain links TRBV7-9 to TRBJ2-1; 7 bases line up with TRBD2. Germline V gene sequence: CDR1 SEHNR, CDR2 FQNEAQ (reference sequence). Germline trimming cut 6 bases from V and 2 bases from J; bases unmatched to any gene: 10. The CDR3 is 16 residues long. The full variable domain, with the rest looked up from reference TRBV7-9 and TRBJ2-1, is DTGVSQNPRHKITKRGQNVTFRCDPISEHNRLYWYRQTLGQGPEFLTYFQNEAQLEKSRLLSDRFSAERPKGSFSTLEIQRTEQGDSAMYLCASSSLAGYTYNEQFFGPGTRLTVL.

This clonotype was seen at least ten times. The chain has TRBV19 and TRBJ2-7; D may be TRBD1 (6 bases). Per the germline V gene, CDR1 is LNHDA and CDR2 is SQIVND (reference sequence). Trimming stripped 3 bases from V and 3 bases from J, with 9 bases between. CDR3 length: 13 amino acids. The CDR3 DNA follows: TGTGCCAGTAGTATCCGGGACAACTACGAGCAGTACTTC. Its translation is CASSIRDNYEQYF.

The chain links TRBV20-1 to TRBJ1-6; 9 nucleotides agree with TRBD1. Unmatched junction bases numbered 10, after V lost 6 bases and J lost 7 bases. CDR3 length equals 15 residues. CDR1 is DFQATT and CDR2 is SNEGSKA in the germline V gene (reference sequence). The CDR3 loop reads CSAHPGTGRNSPLHF. CDR3 nucleotides: TGCAGTGCGCATCCCGGGACAGGGAGGAATTCACCCCTCCACTTT.

Many counts were recorded for this clonotype. The junction shows a germline mismatch at one end, possibly a read error. The chain carries TRBV6-1 and TRBJ1-6; D is ambiguous. The CDR3 loop spans 13 amino acids. CDR1 and CDR2 (germline): MNHNS, SASEGT. The CDR3 DNA reads TGTGCCAGCAGTGAAATGCGTTCTAGAACCCTCCATTTT. Protein: CASSEMRSRTLHF.

This clonotype was counted a few times. A read error may produce the germline difference seen at one junction end. The V gene is TRBV20-1, the J gene TRBJ2-7; D unclear. Per the germline V gene, CDR1 is DFQATT and CDR2 is SNEGSKA (reference sequence). This CDR3 comprises 13 residues. The CDR3 loop is CSARPGRYYEEYF. Here the CDR3 DNA reads TGCAGTGCTAGACCTGGTCGATATTACGAGGAGTACTTC.

This clonotype was found many times. The chain uses TRBV6-6 and TRBJ2-6; D perhaps matches TRBD1 (5 bases). V was clipped by 6 bases and J by 0 bases, with 21 bases between them. Germline V gene lookup returns CDR1 MNHNY and CDR2 SVGAGI (reference sequence). The CDR3 runs 19 residues. CDR3 in DNA: TGTGCCAGCAGACCCTCCGACAGTTCTCGCTTCTCTGGGGCCAACGTCCTGACTTTC. As protein: CASRPSDSSRFSGANVLTF.

On this clonotype: This may be a read error: a much more frequent sequence differs by one nucleotide. The chain carries TRBV24-1 and TRBJ2-1; 7 nucleotides match TRBD1. Per germline, CDR1 KGHDR and CDR2 SFDVKD. Unmatched junction bases numbered 9, after V lost 3 bases and J lost 5 bases. The CDR3 runs 16 residues. The CDR3 nucleotides read TGTGCCACCAGTGATCCCAGGACAGGCCTCCACAATGAGCAGTTCTTC. The encoded protein is CATSDPRTGLHNEQFF.

The chain joins TRBV9 to TRBJ2-7, with no clear D. The CDR3 has 15 amino acids. Germline V gene lookup returns CDR1 SGDLS and CDR2 YYNGEE. Trimming took off 2 bases at V and 6 bases at J, with 18 bases between the two ends. This CDR3 reads CASSVDLLGSGEQYF. The CDR3 nucleotides are TGTGCCAGCAGCGTCGATCTTCTCGGCTCGGGCGAGCAGTACTTC.

The J gene is TRBJ1-6, the V gene TRBV5-6; TRBD1 is a possible D gene (6 bases). The ends were cut back, 1 base at V and 5 bases at J, with 16 bases in the middle. Germline CDR1 and CDR2: SGHDT and YYEEEE. The CDR3 totals 17 residues. CDR3 DNA: TGTGCCAGCAGCTTGATCCCGGACAGTTTCAATAATTCACCCCTCCACTTT. It is translated as CASSLIPDSFNNSPLHF.

V is TRBV3-1 and J is TRBJ2-7, with D unclear. The CDR3 runs 13 residues. Between the trimmed V and J ends, which lost 7 bases and 1 base, there was a span of 11 bases. Germline lookup yields CDR1 LGHDT and CDR2 YNNKEL (reference sequence). CDR3 nucleotides: TGTGCCAGCAATGGCGGTAATTCCTACGAGCAGTACTTC. Translating gives CASNGGNSYEQYF.

This clonotype was seen repeatedly, ten times or more. The chain is built from TRBV30 and TRBJ2-1, with a weak D call TRBD2 (6 bases). The CDR3 runs 13 residues. Between the trimmed V and J ends, which lost 4 bases and 1 base, there was a span of 8 bases. The V gene's germline CDR1 is GTSNPN and CDR2 SVGIG (reference sequence). CDR3 DNA: TGTGCCTGGACCGGGAGTTCCTACAATGAGCAGTTCTTC. This encodes CAWTGSSYNEQFF.

This chain uses TRBV29-1 with TRBJ2-7; TRBD1 is a possible D gene (5 bases). This CDR3 region has 15 residues. V dropped 1 base and J dropped 0 bases, with 13 bases sitting between them. Per the germline V gene, CDR1 is SQVTM and CDR2 is ANQGSEA. CDR3 sequence (DNA): TGCAGCGTTGAAGTCGCGCAGGGAACCTCCTACGAGCAGTACTTC. Translating it yields CSVEVAQGTSYEQYF.

The CDR3 nucleotides read TGCAGCGTTATCCCCCGGGACAGGGGCTACGAGCAGTACTTC. Its translation is CSVIPRDRGYEQYF. This rearrangement joins TRBV29-1 to TRBJ2-7; TRBD1 agrees at 10 bases. Looked up from germline, CDR1 is SQVTM and CDR2 is ANQGSEA. The CDR3 length is 14 residues. The J segment lost 3 bases and the V segment lost 5 bases, leaving 7 bases of the junction unmatched.

This clonotype was observed many times. J is TRBJ1-2 and V is TRBV19; D is ambiguous. The CDR3 is made up of 11 amino acids. Germline V gives CDR1 LNHDA, CDR2 SQIVND (reference sequence). With 3 bases removed from V and 10 bases from J, the gap between germline ends came to 9 bases. CDR3 coding DNA: TGTGCCAGTAGTATTAGCACAGCCTACACCTTC. Translated, it gives CASSISTAYTF. Supplemented by reference TRBV19 and TRBJ1-2, the full variable domain reads DGGITQSPKYLFRKEGQNVTLSCEQNLNHDAMYWYRQDPGQGLRLIYYSQIVNDFQKGDIAEGYSVSREKKESFPLTVTSAQKNPTAFYLCASSISTAYTFGSGTRLTVV.

The chain recombines TRBV5-4 with TRBJ2-2; TRBD1 aligns across 8 bases. Trimming removed 4 bases from V and 0 bases from J; junction bases left unmatched: 2. Germline lookup yields CDR1 SGHNT and CDR2 YYREEE (reference sequence). The CDR3 spans 15 residues. In DNA, the CDR3 is TGTGCCAGCAGCGGGGGACAGGCGAACACCGGGGAGCTGTTTTTT. It encodes CASSGGQANTGELFF.